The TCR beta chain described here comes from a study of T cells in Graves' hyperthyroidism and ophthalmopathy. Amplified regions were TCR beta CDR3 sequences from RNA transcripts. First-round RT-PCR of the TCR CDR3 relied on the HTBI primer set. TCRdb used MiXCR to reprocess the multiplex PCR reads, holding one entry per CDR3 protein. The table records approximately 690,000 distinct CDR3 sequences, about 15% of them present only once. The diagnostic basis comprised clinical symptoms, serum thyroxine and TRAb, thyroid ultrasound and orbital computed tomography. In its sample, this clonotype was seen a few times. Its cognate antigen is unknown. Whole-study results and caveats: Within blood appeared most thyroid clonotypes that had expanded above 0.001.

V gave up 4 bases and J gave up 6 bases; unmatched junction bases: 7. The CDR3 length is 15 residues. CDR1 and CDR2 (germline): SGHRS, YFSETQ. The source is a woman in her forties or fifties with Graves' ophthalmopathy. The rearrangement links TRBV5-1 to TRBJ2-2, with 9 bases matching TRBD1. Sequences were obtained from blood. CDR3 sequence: CASSRRTGESGELFF. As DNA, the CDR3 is TGCGCCAGCAGCCGCCGGACAGGGGAGTCCGGGGAGCTGTTTTTT.